Sequencing of this TCR beta chain was carried out in a study of memory CD4+ T cells and cytomegalovirus serostatus. Study in general: Healthy Belgian adult donors included 9 or 10 CMV-positive and 24 CMV-negative people.

This table comes from immunoSEQ multiplex PCR, and its TCRdb copy is limited to in-frame clones, with some not included. The sample has 75,000 to 95,000 clones, around 80% seen once. Single viable CD3+CD4+CD8-CD45RO+ cells were sorted as the memory CD4+ T cells. Positive selection with CD4 microbeads enriched total CD4+ T cells. As to this clone: The antigen remains undetermined.

Broader study findings: About two fifths of the roughly 150 known CMV-associated TCRbeta sequences appeared in CD4+ memory. The CMV-associated TCR signature appears largely within the CD4+ memory repertoire.

The sequencing input was memory CD4+ T cells from blood. The source of this sequence is an adult in good health and CMV-seronegative.

The CDR3 region is CASSPLTEFYEQYF. In DNA form, the CDR3 reads TGTGCCAGCAGCCCATTAACAGAGTTCTACGAGCAGTACTTC. This rearrangement joins TRBV14 to TRBJ2-7; D unclear. Between the trimmed V and J ends, which lost 4 bases and 3 bases, there was a span of 13 bases. The CDR3 is 14 amino acids. Germline CDR1 SGHDN, CDR2 FVKESK.